The 22 T cell receptor beta chains in this list originate from one sample, sequenced in a study of CD4 T cells in relation to SARS-CoV-2 and coronaviruses. No antigen is known for these receptors. Before the COVID-19 pandemic, during about 2010-2019, CD4+ T cells were taken from unexposed donors. After less than 11 days of culture, CD4+ T cells were isolated. TCRdb's copy holds only in-frame clones and misses some; the assay was immunoSEQ multiplex PCR. The sample carries just over 25,000 clones, 65% to 85% recorded once. Sample: CD4+ T cells from PBMCs, cultured in vitro. The receptor set was obtained from a human donor in good health.

The chain couples TRBV25-1 to TRBJ1-2; a possible D gene is TRBD1 (5 bases). Trimming shortened V by 2 bases and J by 5 bases, and 9 bases separated the two germline ends. The CDR3 spans 13 residues. Germline V gives CDR1 MGHDK, CDR2 SYGVNS. The CDR3, as DNA: TGTGCCAGCAGTGAAAACGGGGGTTATGGCTACACCTTC. Translated: CASSENGGYGYTF.

The chain joins TRBV5-1 to TRBJ1-1; 8 bases line up with TRBD1. Germline CDR1 is SGHRS and CDR2 is YFSETQ. The CDR3 sequence is 15 residues long. Losses at the gene ends were 1 base for V and 3 bases for J; bases not matched to a gene: 5. As DNA, the CDR3 is TGCGCCAGCAGCTTGACCACGACAGGGGACACTGAAGCTTTCTTT. Protein: CASSLTTTGDTEAFF.

The V gene is TRBV7-2, the J gene TRBJ1-1; maybe TRBD1 (5 bases). The CDR3 spans 13 residues. V was shortened by 2 bases and J by 2 bases, with 6 bases between the two germline ends. Germline assignment: CDR1 SGHTA and CDR2 FQGNSA. Here the CDR3 reads CASSLQGNTEAFF. The CDR3 DNA sequence: TGTGCCAGCAGCTTACAGGGAAACACTGAAGCTTTCTTT.

The V gene is TRBV29-1, the J gene TRBJ2-7; weak D call: TRBD2 (6 bases). CDR3 size: 11 residues. Between the trimmed V and J ends, which lost 7 bases and 6 bases, there was a span of 13 bases. Germline V lookup: CDR1 SQVTM, CDR2 ANQGSEA. CDR3 in amino acids: CSGLEGIEQYF. CDR3 nucleotides: TGCAGCGGACTAGAGGGTATCGAGCAGTACTTC.

The chain uses TRBV7-9 and TRBJ2-7; no clear D gene. The V end lost 0 bases, the J end lost 4 bases, and 4 bases lay between the germline ends. CDR1 and CDR2 (germline): SEHNR, FQNEAQ (reference sequence). The CDR3 loop spans 12 amino acids. CDR3 coding DNA: TGTGCCAGCAGCTTAGCGACATACGAGCAGTACTTC. Translated, it gives CASSLATYEQYF.

The V gene is TRBV19, the J gene TRBJ2-5; tentatively, D is TRBD2 (6 bases). Trimming left V 10 bases short and J 2 bases short, with 14 bases between. The CDR3 covers 13 residues. CDR1 and CDR2 (germline): LNHDA, SQIVND (reference sequence). The CDR3 DNA reads as TGTGCCACCGCGGGGCTAGGGCAAGAGACCCAGTACTTC. Protein: CATAGLGQETQYF.

This chain connects TRBV28 to TRBJ1-1; D may be TRBD1 (5 bases). The germline V and J ends were trimmed by 6 bases and 5 bases, with 13 bases remaining between them. There are 13 residues in the CDR3. Germline V gene data show CDR1 as MDHEN and CDR2 as SYDVKM. The CDR3: CASRWAGGTEAFF. The CDR3, as DNA: TGTGCCAGCAGATGGGCGGGGGGTACTGAAGCTTTCTTT.

CDR3 DNA sequence: TGTGCCAGCAGTGAATTGGGAAGGAATTCACCCCTCCACTTT. Translating it yields CASSELGRNSPLHF. The chain couples TRBV6-1 to TRBJ1-6, with D hard to call. Germline loops: CDR1 MNHNS, CDR2 SASEGT. The CDR3 totals 14 residues. The ends were cut back, 2 bases at V and 7 bases at J, with 9 bases in the middle.

The chain links TRBV28 to TRBJ1-6, with 8 bases lining up with TRBD1. The CDR3 length is 15 residues. V was pared by 6 bases and J by 9 bases, with 10 bases of the junction left unmatched. Germline V lookup: CDR1 MDHEN, CDR2 SYDVKM. The CDR3 is CASSQNDRGVSPLHF. The CDR3 DNA reads as TGTGCCAGCAGCCAAAATGACAGGGGTGTTTCACCCCTCCACTTT.

The genes are TRBV10-3 and TRBJ1-1; D unclear. The CDR3 runs to 14 residues. Germline values: CDR1 ENHRY, CDR2 SYGVKD. The germline V and J ends were trimmed by 0 bases and 5 bases, with 10 bases remaining between them. The CDR3 DNA is TGTGCCATCAGTGAGTCTTCGGGGAGAACTGAAGCTTTCTTT. Its protein is CAISESSGRTEAFF.

The chain carries TRBV5-1 and TRBJ2-2; tentative D call: TRBD2 (6 bases). Germline V gene data show CDR1 as SGHRS and CDR2 as YFSETQ. CDR3 length equals 16 residues. V lost 1 base to trimming and J lost 3 bases, with 13 bases between them. CDR3 DNA: TGCGCCAGCAGCTTGTCGGAGGGCCGGGACACCGGGGAGCTGTTTTTT. This codes for CASSLSEGRDTGELFF.

V gene TRBV6-5 combines with J gene TRBJ2-7, with 9 nucleotides matching TRBD1. In germline, CDR1 is MNHEY, CDR2 SVGAGI. V trimming: 4 bases; J trimming: 5 bases; junction bases outside the gene matches: 6. The CDR3 is made up of 14 amino acids. CDR3 coding DNA: TGTGCCAGCAGTTGGGGACAGGGTAGGCACGAGCAGTACTTC. As protein: CASSWGQGRHEQYF.

The gene calls are TRBV28 and TRBJ1-2; D is ambiguous. V dropped 3 bases and J dropped 3 bases, with 11 bases sitting between them. This CDR3 region has 14 residues. Germline lookup yields CDR1 MDHEN and CDR2 SYDVKM. CDR3 nucleotide sequence: TGTGCCAGCAGTTTTATGGGCAACTACTATGGCTACACCTTC. Its translation: CASSFMGNYYGYTF.

The rearrangement uses TRBV3-1 (or the pseudogene TRBV3-2) and TRBJ2-7; TRBD1 agrees at 9 bases. After removal of 2 bases from V and 7 bases from J, the junction contained 18 bases not matched to a gene. The CDR3 totals 18 residues. Per the germline V gene, CDR1 is LGHDT and CDR2 is YNNKEL (reference sequence). CDR3 coding DNA: TGTGCCAGCAGCCAATTTATCCCAGGAACCGGGACAGGGAGGGAGCAGTACTTC. This codes for CASSQFIPGTGTGREQYF.

The chain carries TRBV10-3 and TRBJ2-7; 11 bases line up with TRBD2. The trim removed 3 bases at V and 2 bases at J, leaving 12 bases unmatched. Germline V lookup: CDR1 ENHRY, CDR2 SYGVKD. This CDR3 region has 18 residues. The CDR3 DNA is TGTGCCATCAGTGAAGGATCCGATAGCGGGAGGGGAGCCTACGAGCAGTACTTC. The encoded protein is CAISEGSDSGRGAYEQYF.

J is TRBJ1-3 and V is TRBV5-1; D remains ambiguous. V was clipped by 0 bases and J by 0 bases, with 10 bases between them. The CDR3 loop spans 16 amino acids. Per the germline V gene, CDR1 is SGHRS and CDR2 is YFSETQ. The CDR3, as DNA: TGCGCCAGCAGCTTGGAACCGACCGGCTCTGGAAACACCATATATTTT. This gives the protein CASSLEPTGSGNTIYF.

The gene calls are TRBV29-1 and TRBJ1-1; TRBD1 is a possible D gene (5 bases). V shed 1 base and J shed 4 bases, with 13 bases lying between them. Germline V CDR1 and CDR2: SQVTM, ANQGSEA. This CDR3 is 14 amino acids long. The CDR3 DNA is TGCAGCGTTGAAGTTAGCAGGGTCGGCACTGAAGCTTTCTTT. Encoded protein: CSVEVSRVGTEAFF.

J is TRBJ2-7 and V is TRBV4-3, with 8 bases aligning to TRBD1. The CDR3 runs 15 residues. Trimming at V came to 6 bases and at J to 0 bases, leaving 7 bases not matched to a gene. Germline CDR1 LGHNA, CDR2 YSLEER. CDR3 DNA sequence: TGCGCCAGCAGTCTTGACAGGGGTCGCTCCTACGAGCAGTACTTC. It yields the protein CASSLDRGRSYEQYF.

The genes are TRBV5-1 and TRBJ1-4; 9 bases are shared with TRBD1. Germline lookup yields CDR1 SGHRS and CDR2 YFSETQ. CDR3 length equals 14 residues. Trimming cost V 4 bases and J 4 bases; bases outside gene matches: 2. Written as DNA, the CDR3 is TGCGCCAGCAGCGGGACAGGGATTAATGAAAAACTGTTTTTT. Translating it yields CASSGTGINEKLFF. Combining the CDR3 with reference TRBV5-1 and TRBJ1-4 gives the whole variable domain KAGVTQTPRYLIKTRGQQVTLSCSPISGHRSVSWYQQTPGQGLQFLFEYFSETQRNKGNFPGRFSGRQFSNSRSEMNVSTLELGDSALYLCASSGTGINEKLFFGSGTQLSVL.

As DNA, the CDR3 is TGTGCCAGCAGCTCCATCCGCGGGACTCCGGGACGGCGTGGCTACACCTTC. The encoded protein is CASSSIRGTPGRRGYTF. The chain combines TRBV11-2 with TRBJ1-2; weak D call: TRBD1 (5 bases). CDR3 length equals 17 residues. Trimming stripped 4 bases from V and 7 bases from J, with 25 bases between. From germline, CDR1 is SGHAT and CDR2 FQNNGV.

Only a few counts were recorded for this clone. The chain joins TRBV3-1 (or the pseudogene TRBV3-2) to TRBJ1-3; TRBD1 is a possible D gene (5 bases). The CDR3 totals 13 residues. The germline V gene has CDR1 LGHDT and CDR2 YNNKEL (reference sequence). The V end lost 0 bases, the J end lost 6 bases, and 6 bases lay between the germline ends. CDR3 sequence reads: CASSQDRVNTIYF. CDR3 nucleotide sequence: TGTGCCAGCAGCCAAGACAGGGTAAACACCATATATTTT.

V is TRBV2 and J is TRBJ1-5; a weak D match, TRBD1 (5 bases). CDR1 is SNHLY, CDR2 FYNNEI, per germline. The V end lost 4 bases, the J end lost 4 bases, and 11 bases lay between the germline ends. The CDR3 loop spans 14 amino acids. The CDR3 is CASSGQRSNQPQHF. CDR3 in DNA: TGTGCCAGCAGTGGACAGAGAAGTAATCAGCCCCAGCATTTT. The whole variable domain, remainder taken from reference TRBV2 and TRBJ1-5, is EPEVTQTPSHQVTQMGQEVILRCVPISNHLYFYWYRQILGQKVEFLVSFYNNEISEKSEIFDDQFSVERPDGSNFTLKIRSTKLEDSAMYFCASSGQRSNQPQHFGDGTRLSIL.